The 20 T cell receptor beta chains below were found in one sample sequenced in a study of T-cell reconstitution after alpha-beta-depleted transplantation in children. Unique molecular identifiers were incorporated during preparation of the TCRbeta library. TCRdb called the PCR reads again in MiXCR, with one record for every CDR3 protein. The table includes approximately 97,000 distinct CDR3 sequences, roughly 7.6% detected once. The sequencing used PBMCs, collected before TCRalphabeta/CD19-depleted stem cell transplant. Receptors were obtained from a boy aged 2 to 10 with acute lymphoblastic leukemia, due to receive a stem cell transplant.

The V call is TRBV14, the J call TRBJ2-1; D is possibly TRBD1 or TRBD2 (5 bases each). The CDR3 has 15 amino acids. V was clipped by 4 bases and J by 7 bases, with 17 bases between them. Germline V gives CDR1 SGHDN, CDR2 FVKESK. CDR3 bases: TGTGCCAGCAGCCCACGGGATTGGGGGAATAATGAGCAGTTCTTC. Protein product: CASSPRDWGNNEQFF.

The rearrangement links TRBV4-3 to TRBJ2-1; no definite D call. The assigned J gene may be wrong: the sequence end matches TRBJ2-7 better. CDR1 and CDR2 (germline): LGHNA, YSLEER. The CDR3 has 15 amino acids. CDR3 sequence (DNA): TGCGCCAGCAGCCAAGATGAGAGCTCCTACAATGAGCAGTACTTC. It specifies CASSQDESSYNEQYF.

The sample holds a few counts of this clonotype. This sequence joins TRBV14 and TRBJ1-2; 8 bases map to TRBD1. Germline lookup yields CDR1 SGHDN and CDR2 FVKESK. V shed 1 base and J 8 bases; nucleotides not matched to a gene: 6. The CDR3 runs 14 residues. The CDR3 region is CASSQGLRGPGYTF. The CDR3 DNA reads as TGTGCCAGCAGCCAAGGTCTCAGGGGGCCAGGCTACACCTTC.

The chain has TRBV9 and TRBJ2-1, with 10 nucleotides matching TRBD1. The CDR3 covers 14 residues. In germline, CDR1 is SGDLS, CDR2 YYNGEE. With 5 bases clipped from V and 5 bases from J, the junction kept 4 bases outside the gene matches. The DNA of the CDR3 is TGTGCCAGCAGAGGGGACAGGGGCGACAATGAGCAGTTCTTC. Translated: CASRGDRGDNEQFF.

The chain uses TRBV7-8 and TRBJ1-2, with D tentatively TRBD1 (5 bases). Trimming removed 5 bases at V and 6 bases at J, with 13 bases between. Germline-derived CDR1 and CDR2 are SGHVS and FQNEAQ. The CDR3 runs to 13 residues. The CDR3 DNA reads as TGTGCCAGCAGCCCCTTCGCGGGGGATGGCTACACCTTC. This translates into CASSPFAGDGYTF. The full variable domain, with the rest looked up from reference TRBV7-8 and TRBJ1-2, is GAGVSQSPRYKVAKRGQDVALRCDPISGHVSLFWYQQALGQGPEFLTYFQNEAQLDKSGLPSDRFFAERPEGSVSTLKIQRTQQEDSAVYLCASSPFAGDGYTFGSGTRLTVV.

This clonotype was counted a few times. The V and J genes are TRBV4-1 and TRBJ2-7; TRBD1 or TRBD2 may be the D gene (5 bases each). The CDR3 covers 15 residues. V lost 4 bases and J lost 5, with 18 bases in between. From germline, CDR1 is MGHRA and CDR2 YSYEKL. DNA of the CDR3: TGCGCCAGCAGCCGGCTGGGGGAAGGATCCCACGAGCAGTACTTC. Translating gives CASSRLGEGSHEQYF.

This clonotype showed up many times. This rearrangement joins TRBV10-3 to TRBJ1-5; D gene uncertain. Trimming took 5 bases from V and 7 from J, leaving 15 bases between them. This CDR3 contains 14 residues. CDR1 ENHRY and CDR2 SYGVKD come from the germline V gene. In DNA form, the CDR3 reads TGTGCCATCAGTTCGGACGGTCTAGGGCAGCCCCAGCATTTT. Translation: CAISSDGLGQPQHF.

This chain joins TRBV12-3 or TRBV12-4 and TRBJ2-5; D ambiguous. This CDR3 has 13 amino acids. Trimming took 9 bases from V and 7 from J, leaving 18 bases between them. CDR3 nucleotides: TGTGCCAGTCTAGGCACCCTGGAGCGGACCCAGTACTTC. It encodes CASLGTLERTQYF.

The V gene is TRBV11-2, the J gene TRBJ2-7; D is perhaps TRBD1 (5 bases). Deletions cut 1 base from V and 5 bases from J, with 9 bases between. The CDR3 has 13 amino acids. CDR1 is SGHAT and CDR2 is FQNNGV in the germline V gene. The DNA of the CDR3 is TGTGCCAGCAGCTTAGGGCAGGGCCACGAGCAGTACTTC. It translates to CASSLGQGHEQYF. Based on the CDR3 plus reference TRBV11-2 and TRBJ2-7, the full variable domain is EAGVAQSPRYKIIEKRQSVAFWCNPISGHATLYWYQQILGQGPKLLIQFQNNGVVDDSQLPKDRFSAERLKGVDSTLKIQPAKLEDSAVYLCASSLGQGHEQYFGPGTRLTVT.

This clonotype was detected many times. The chain couples TRBV5-6 to TRBJ1-3; D is perhaps TRBD1 (6 bases). The V end lost 3 bases, the J end lost 4 bases, and 17 bases lay between the germline ends. The CDR3 has 16 amino acids. Per the germline V gene, CDR1 is SGHDT and CDR2 is YYEEEE. This CDR3 reads CASSSGRYGGGNTIYF. The DNA of the CDR3 is TGTGCCAGCAGCTCCGGGCGGTACGGGGGCGGAAACACCATATATTTT.

In its sample, this clonotype was seen many times. This chain links TRBV28 with TRBJ2-7; D tentatively reads TRBD1 or TRBD2 (5 bases each). The CDR3 covers 15 residues. Trimming shortened V by 6 bases and J by 3 bases, and 18 bases separated the two germline ends. CDR1 is MDHEN, CDR2 SYDVKM, per germline. CDR3 residues: CASSPFRDALYEQYF. CDR3 nucleotide sequence: TGTGCCAGCAGCCCGTTTCGGGACGCTCTCTACGAGCAGTACTTC.

This clonotype was detected a few times. The chain uses TRBV19 and TRBJ2-6, with a possible D match to TRBD1 (6 bases). Per germline, CDR1 LNHDA and CDR2 SQIVND (reference sequence). CDR3 length: 17 residues. Trimming stripped 4 bases from V and 0 bases from J, with 13 bases between. The CDR3: CASSTRGLSSGANVLTF. The CDR3 bases are TGTGCCAGTAGTACGAGGGGGTTGAGCTCTGGGGCCAACGTCCTGACTTTC. Full variable domain (remainder filled in from reference TRBV19 and TRBJ2-6): DGGITQSPKYLFRKEGQNVTLSCEQNLNHDAMYWYRQDPGQGLRLIYYSQIVNDFQKGDIAEGYSVSREKKESFPLTVTSAQKNPTAFYLCASSTRGLSSGANVLTFGAGSRLTVL.

This clonotype was seen many times. The J gene is TRBJ1-6, the V gene TRBV3-1; TRBD1 agrees at 7 bases. Germline CDR1 reads LGHDT; CDR2 reads YNNKEL (reference sequence). V dropped 3 bases and J dropped 5; count of bases not matched to a gene: 10. The CDR3 length is 17 residues. The CDR3 coding sequence is TGTGCCAGCAGCCACGAGGGGGCGGATATTCATAATTCACCCCTCCACTTT. This codes for CASSHEGADIHNSPLHF.

The chain recombines TRBV20-1 with TRBJ1-6; 10 nucleotides align to TRBD1. This CDR3 contains 12 residues. V lost 7 bases and J lost 9; bases outside the gene matches: 3. Germline CDR1 reads DFQATT; CDR2 reads SNEGSKA (reference sequence). In DNA form, the CDR3 reads TGCAGTGGCCGGGACAGGGGTTCACCCCTCCACTTT. The encoded protein is CSGRDRGSPLHF.

This clonotype was observed at least ten times. The CDR3 DNA is TGCGCCAGCAGCCAAGGGGATGGCTACACCTTC. Amino acid sequence: CASSQGDGYTF. The rearrangement joins TRBV4-1 to TRBJ1-2; D is undetermined. Trimming pared 1 base from V and 6 bases from J, leaving 3 bases between. The germline CDR1 and CDR2 sequences are MGHRA and YSYEKL. CDR3 length: 11 residues.

This clonotype was recorded a few times. The chain carries TRBV5-4 and TRBJ2-5; possibly TRBD2 for D (6 bases). Germline CDR1 SGHNT, CDR2 YYREEE (reference sequence). This CDR3 has 14 amino acids. Trimming took off 10 bases at V and 1 base at J, with 17 bases between the two ends. CDR3 sequence (DNA): TGTGCCGGGAGCGGGCGGGGAGTCCAAGAGACCCAGTACTTC. Translation gives CAGSGRGVQETQYF.

Only a few counts were recorded for this clonotype. The genes are TRBV7-3 and TRBJ2-5; 8 bases are a match to TRBD1. In germline, CDR1 is SGHTA, CDR2 FQGTGA. The CDR3 is 13 residues long. V was pared by 5 bases and J by 13 bases, with 12 bases of the junction left unmatched. As DNA, the CDR3 is TGTGCCAGCAGCCTACTTCCAGGGGGCGCGTGGTACTTC. Residues: CASSLLPGGAWYF.

This clonotype was counted a few times. The CDR3 DNA reads TGCGCCAGCAGCTTGGCTACAGGCTCTGGGGCCAACGTCCTGACTTTC. Encoded protein: CASSLATGSGANVLTF. The V and J genes are TRBV5-1 and TRBJ2-6; D may be TRBD1 (5 bases). The V gene lost 0 bases and the J gene lost 0 bases, with 7 bases spanning the gap. CDR1 SGHRS and CDR2 YFSETQ come from the germline V gene. This CDR3 comprises 16 residues. Filled out from reference TRBV5-1 and TRBJ2-6, the complete variable domain reads KAGVTQTPRYLIKTRGQQVTLSCSPISGHRSVSWYQQTPGQGLQFLFEYFSETQRNKGNFPGRFSGRQFSNSRSEMNVSTLELGDSALYLCASSLATGSGANVLTFGAGSRLTVL.

This clonotype was seen only a few times. The CDR3 is CASSPGQVPEQYF. In nucleotides, the CDR3 is TGTGCCAGCAGCCCAGGACAGGTTCCCGAGCAGTACTTC. The rearrangement links TRBV7-2 to TRBJ2-7, with TRBD1 matching 7 bases. Germline V lookup: CDR1 SGHTA, CDR2 FQGNSA. The CDR3 is 13 amino acids. Losses at the gene ends were 5 bases for V and 6 bases for J; bases not matched to a gene: 7.

This clonotype has at least ten counts. This chain joins TRBV20-1 and TRBJ2-7; 10 bases are shared with TRBD2. This CDR3 is built from 14 residues. Germline trimming cut 6 bases from V and 6 bases from J; bases unmatched to any gene: 11. Germline CDR1 and CDR2: DFQATT and SNEGSKA (reference sequence). The CDR3 protein is CSAPLSGGAGEQYF. CDR3 bases: TGCAGTGCCCCCCTCAGCGGGGGGGCTGGCGAGCAGTACTTC.